Below, 11 T cell receptor beta chains from the same sample are listed, as sequenced in a study of T cell responses to AZD1222 COVID-19 vaccine. Data came from immunoSEQ multiplex PCR; TCRdb stores just in-frame clones and leaves some out. The sample holds around 120,000 clones, roughly 90% seen once. Sequencing used peripheral blood, obtained on day 0 of MenACWY control vaccination. The origin of the receptors is an adult in good health.

The V and J genes are TRBV27 and TRBJ2-5, with no clear D. The germline V gene encodes CDR1 MNHEY and CDR2 SMNVEV (reference sequence). The CDR3 has 14 amino acids. V dropped 8 bases and J dropped 0 bases, with 13 bases sitting between them. DNA for the CDR3: TGTGCCAGCGCCCTTCGTAGGAACCAAGAGACCCAGTACTTC. It is translated as CASALRRNQETQYF.

The genes are TRBV11-2 and TRBJ2-7; TRBD2 agrees at 7 bases. Germline CDR1 is SGHAT and CDR2 is FQNNGV. The ends lost 5 bases at V and 3 bases at J; junction bases unmatched: 4. The CDR3 runs 13 residues. The CDR3 here is CASSPGLDYEQYF. As DNA, the CDR3 is TGTGCCAGCAGCCCCGGACTAGACTACGAGCAGTACTTC.

The chain links TRBV4-1 to TRBJ1-5; 7 nucleotides line up with TRBD1. The CDR3 spans 16 residues. Per the germline V gene, CDR1 is MGHRA and CDR2 is YSYEKL. The junction had 14 bases not matched to a gene; V was cut back by 5 bases and J by 7 bases. The CDR3 loop is CASSTHGTVGDQPQHF. Here the CDR3 DNA reads TGCGCCAGCAGCACCCATGGGACAGTGGGAGACCAGCCCCAGCATTTT.

This clone appeared a few times. The chain links TRBV11-1 to TRBJ2-7; D call uncertain. Germline CDR1 and CDR2: SGHAT and FQDESV (reference sequence). The CDR3 length is 11 residues. The germline V and J ends were trimmed by 8 bases and 4 bases, with 9 bases remaining between them. This CDR3 is CASALEYEQYF. Here the CDR3 DNA reads TGTGCCAGCGCCTTGGAATACGAGCAGTACTTC.

The chain recombines TRBV11-2 with TRBJ2-1, with 10 bases matching TRBD1. Trimming at V came to 5 bases and at J to 8 bases, leaving 9 bases not matched to a gene. The germline V gene encodes CDR1 SGHAT and CDR2 FQNNGV. The CDR3 consists of 15 residues. CDR3 protein: CASSDRQGARYEQFF. CDR3 nucleotide sequence: TGTGCCAGCAGCGATCGACAGGGGGCTAGGTATGAGCAGTTCTTC.

This chain joins TRBV4-3 and TRBJ2-1; D uncertain. The CDR3 runs 16 residues. The germline gives CDR1 LGHNA, CDR2 YSLEER. Trimming took 0 bases from V and 0 from J, leaving 9 bases between them. The CDR3 DNA reads as TGCGCCAGCAGCCAAGATCAGCTGAGCTCCTACAATGAGCAGTTCTTC. Residues: CASSQDQLSSYNEQFF.

The gene calls are TRBV12-3 or TRBV12-4 and TRBJ2-2; D is tentatively TRBD1 or TRBD2 (5 bases each). This CDR3 is 13 amino acids long. The ends were cut back, 3 bases at V and 6 bases at J, with 8 bases in the middle. The CDR3 region has the DNA TGTGCCAGCAGTTTCTTGGGGGCCGGGGAGCTGTTTTTT. This codes for CASSFLGAGELFF.

The chain employs TRBV5-1 and TRBJ1-2, with 8 bases aligning to TRBD1. The CDR3 is 13 residues long. The trim removed 4 bases at V and 6 bases at J, leaving 5 bases unmatched. CDR1 and CDR2 (germline): SGHRS, YFSETQ. The CDR3 nucleotides are TGCGCCAGCAGCCAGGACAGGGCTAATGGCTACACCTTC. Translation: CASSQDRANGYTF.

The J gene is TRBJ1-2, the V gene TRBV6-5, with D perhaps TRBD1 (5 bases). The CDR3 spans 12 residues. CDR1 and CDR2 from the germline V gene are MNHEY and SVGAGI. V was clipped by 4 bases and J by 7 bases, with 10 bases between them. The CDR3 sequence: CASSSPGGGYTF. DNA for the CDR3: TGTGCCAGCAGTTCTCCGGGGGGTGGCTACACCTTC.

The chain is built from TRBV10-1 and TRBJ2-7; D is perhaps TRBD2 (5 bases). CDR1 is WNHNN, CDR2 SYGVQD, per germline (reference sequence). With 10 bases removed from V and 2 bases from J, the gap between germline ends came to 15 bases. The length of the CDR3 is 13 residues. The CDR3, as DNA: TGCGCCACCCAGGAGGACGGCCCCTACGAGCAGTACTTC. Encoded protein: CATQEDGPYEQYF.

CDR3 residues: CASSLVSGRAINYGYTF. CDR3 bases: TGTGCCAGCAGCTTAGTTTCCGGCAGGGCGATCAACTATGGCTACACCTTC. The chain is built from TRBV7-2 and TRBJ1-2, with a tentative D call TRBD1 (5 bases). The CDR3 covers 17 residues. Germline CDR1 SGHTA, CDR2 FQGNSA. V was shortened by 1 base and J by 2 bases, with 17 bases between the two germline ends.